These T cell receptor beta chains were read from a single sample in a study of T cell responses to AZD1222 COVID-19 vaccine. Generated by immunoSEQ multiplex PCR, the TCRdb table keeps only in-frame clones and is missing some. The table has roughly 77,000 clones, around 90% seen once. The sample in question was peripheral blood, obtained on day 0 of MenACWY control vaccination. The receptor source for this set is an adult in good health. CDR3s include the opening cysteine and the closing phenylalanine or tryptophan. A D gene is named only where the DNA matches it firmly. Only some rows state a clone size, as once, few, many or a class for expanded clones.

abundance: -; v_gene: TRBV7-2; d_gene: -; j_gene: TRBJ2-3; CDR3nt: TGTGCCAGCAGCTTAGAGGCTACGCAGTATTTT; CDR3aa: CASSLEATQYF
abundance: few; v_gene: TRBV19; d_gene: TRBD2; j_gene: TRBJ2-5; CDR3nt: TGTGCCAGTAGTCCAGGCGGGACTAGGCAAGAGACCCAGTACTTC; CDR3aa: CASSPGGTRQETQYF
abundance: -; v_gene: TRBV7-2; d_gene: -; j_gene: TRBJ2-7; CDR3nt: TGTGCCAGCAGCCCCCGAGCCGGGGGCTACGAGCAGTACTTC; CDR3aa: CASSPRAGGYEQYF
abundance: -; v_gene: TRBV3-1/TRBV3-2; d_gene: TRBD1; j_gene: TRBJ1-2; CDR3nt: TGTGCCAGCAGCCAAGCAGGGGGTTATGGCTACACCTTC; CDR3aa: CASSQAGGYGYTF
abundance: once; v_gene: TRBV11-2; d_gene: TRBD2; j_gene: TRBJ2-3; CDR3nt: TGTGCCAGCAGCTTAGTCAGAGCGGGGGGGCCCCCAGATACGCAGTATTTT; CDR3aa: CASSLVRAGGPPDTQYF
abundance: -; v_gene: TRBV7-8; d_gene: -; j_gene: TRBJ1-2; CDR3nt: TGTGCCAGCAGCTGGAAACAGGGTCGGGAAGACTATGGCTACACCTTC; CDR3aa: CASSWKQGREDYGYTF
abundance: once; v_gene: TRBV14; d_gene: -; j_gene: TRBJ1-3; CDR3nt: TGTGCCAGCAGCCCAGGAAACACCATATATTTT; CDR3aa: CASSPGNTIYF
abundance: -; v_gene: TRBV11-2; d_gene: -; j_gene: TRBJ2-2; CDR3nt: TGTGCCAGCAGCTTAGGGTGGGAGTTCACCGGGGAGCTGTTTTTT; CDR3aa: CASSLGWEFTGELFF
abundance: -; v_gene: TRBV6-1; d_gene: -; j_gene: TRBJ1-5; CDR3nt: TGTGCCAGCAGTGCCTTAGCAGGGATAAGCAATCAGCCCCAGCATTTT; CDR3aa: CASSALAGISNQPQHF
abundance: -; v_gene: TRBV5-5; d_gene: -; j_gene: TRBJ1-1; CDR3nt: TGTGCCAGCAGCTTGGTCTCCGTGGTTCGGACTGAAGCTTTCTTT; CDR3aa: CASSLVSVVRTEAFF
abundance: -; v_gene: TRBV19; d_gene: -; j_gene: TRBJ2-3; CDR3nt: TGTGCCAGTAGTATCGGGGCGGGGGCGAGGGATACGCAGTATTTT; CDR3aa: CASSIGAGARDTQYF
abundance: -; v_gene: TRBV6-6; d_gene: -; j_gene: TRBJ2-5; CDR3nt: TGTGCCAGCAGACCGAACGGGTTAGTGGAGACCCAGTACTTC; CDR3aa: CASRPNGLVETQYF
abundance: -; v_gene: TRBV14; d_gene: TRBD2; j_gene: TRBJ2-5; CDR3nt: TGTGCCAGCAGTCACCCTAGCGGGGGGCCGCGAGGTATGGAGACCCAGTACTTC; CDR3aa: CASSHPSGGPRGMETQYF
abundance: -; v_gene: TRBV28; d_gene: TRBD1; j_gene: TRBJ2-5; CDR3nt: TGTGCCACAGAGGGGGCCGGTGGGGATCGACTTCAAGAGACCCAGTACTTC; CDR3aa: CATEGAGGDRLQETQYF
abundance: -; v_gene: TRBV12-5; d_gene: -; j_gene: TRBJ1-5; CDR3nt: TGTGCTAGTGGCCAATACGATCAGCCCCAGCATTTT; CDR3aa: CASGQYDQPQHF
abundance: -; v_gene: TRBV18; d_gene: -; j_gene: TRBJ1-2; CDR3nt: TGTGCCAGCTCAAAAGACGACGGTTTTTCGGGTGGCTACACCTTC; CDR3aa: CASSKDDGFSGGYTF
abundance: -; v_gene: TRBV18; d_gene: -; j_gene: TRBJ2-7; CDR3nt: TGTGCCAGCTCCCTCGGTATTACCTACGAGCAGTACTTC; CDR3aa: CASSLGITYEQYF
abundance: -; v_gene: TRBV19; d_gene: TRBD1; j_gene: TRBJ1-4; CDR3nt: TGTGCCAGCCGGGACAGGGTCCAGGCTAATGAAAAACTGTTTTTT; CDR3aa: CASRDRVQANEKLFF
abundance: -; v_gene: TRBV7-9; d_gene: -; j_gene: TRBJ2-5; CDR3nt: TGTGCCAGCAGCCTCTTCCCCCGGGACAACCAAGAGACCCAGTACTTC; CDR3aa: CASSLFPRDNQETQYF
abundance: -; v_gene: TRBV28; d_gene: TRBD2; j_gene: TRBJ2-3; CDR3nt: TGTGCCAGCGGTGGGACTAGCGGGCTCACAGATACGCAGTATTTT; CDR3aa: CASGGTSGLTDTQYF
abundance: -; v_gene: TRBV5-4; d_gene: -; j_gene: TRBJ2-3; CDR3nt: TGTGCCAGCAGCTTGGGTCGGGGTGATACGCAGTATTTT; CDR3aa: CASSLGRGDTQYF
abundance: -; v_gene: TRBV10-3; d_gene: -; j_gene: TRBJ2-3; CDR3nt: TGTGCCATCGCCGAAGCGAGACGGTCCCCAGATACGCAGTATTTT; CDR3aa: CAIAEARRSPDTQYF
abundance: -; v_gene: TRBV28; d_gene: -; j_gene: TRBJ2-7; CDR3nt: TGTGCCAGCAGTACAACACAGAACTCCTACGAGCAGTACTTC; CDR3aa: CASSTTQNSYEQYF
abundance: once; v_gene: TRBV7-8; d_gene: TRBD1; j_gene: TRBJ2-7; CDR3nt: TGTGCCAGCAGCTTGGTGTTGGACAGGGCCCACGAGCAGTACTTC; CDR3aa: CASSLVLDRAHEQYF
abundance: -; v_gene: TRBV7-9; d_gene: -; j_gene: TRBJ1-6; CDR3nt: TGTGCCAGCAGCGGGGACACCCATCAATCACCCCTCCACTTT; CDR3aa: CASSGDTHQSPLHF
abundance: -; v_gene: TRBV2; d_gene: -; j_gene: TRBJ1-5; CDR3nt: TGTGCCAGCAGTGAGGGCGGGGCGGGAGTGCAGCCCCAGCATTTT; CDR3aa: CASSEGGAGVQPQHF
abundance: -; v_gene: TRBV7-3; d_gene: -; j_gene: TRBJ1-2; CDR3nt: TGTGCCAGCAGCTTAAAGTGCTGGGGCAGGGTTTTCTATGGCTACACCTTC; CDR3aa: CASSLKCWGRVFYGYTF
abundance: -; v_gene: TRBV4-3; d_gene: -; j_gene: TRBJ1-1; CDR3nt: TGCGCCAGCAGCCAAGACCCTACTAGCACTGAAGCTTTCTTT; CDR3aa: CASSQDPTSTEAFF
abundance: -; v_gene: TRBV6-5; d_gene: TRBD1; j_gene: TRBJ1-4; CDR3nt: TGTGCCAGCAGCGACTCGACAGGGAGGTATGAAAAACTGTTTTTT; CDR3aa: CASSDSTGRYEKLFF
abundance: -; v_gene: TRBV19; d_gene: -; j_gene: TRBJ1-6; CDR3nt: TGTGCCAGTAGTCCTGGAGGGGGATATAATTCACCCCTCCACTTT; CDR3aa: CASSPGGGYNSPLHF
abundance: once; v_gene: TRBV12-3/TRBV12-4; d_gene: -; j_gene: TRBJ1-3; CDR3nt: TGTGCCAGCAGTTCAGATTCTGGAAACACCATATATTTT; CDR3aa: CASSSDSGNTIYF
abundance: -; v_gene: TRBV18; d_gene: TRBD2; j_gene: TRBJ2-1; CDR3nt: TGTGCCAGCTCACCAATCGGACTAGCTGTTGGTGAGCAGTTCTTC; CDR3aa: CASSPIGLAVGEQFF
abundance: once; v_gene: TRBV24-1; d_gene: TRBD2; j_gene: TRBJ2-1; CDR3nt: TGTGCCACCAGGCCCGGGACTAGCGCTAACAATGAGCAGTTCTTC; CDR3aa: CATRPGTSANNEQFF
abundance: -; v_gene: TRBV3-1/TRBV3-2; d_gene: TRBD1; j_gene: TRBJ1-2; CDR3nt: TGTGCCAGCAGCTACAGGGGTGTGGGTCCCAATGGCTACACCTTC; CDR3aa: CASSYRGVGPNGYTF
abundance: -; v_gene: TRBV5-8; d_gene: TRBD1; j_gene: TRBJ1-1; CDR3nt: TGTGCCAGCAGCTACAGGGGGGACACTGAAGCTTTCTTT; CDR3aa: CASSYRGDTEAFF
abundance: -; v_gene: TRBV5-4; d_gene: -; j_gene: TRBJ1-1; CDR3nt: TGTGCCAGCAGTCGACAGGCCTCCCCGGAGGAAGCTTTCTTT; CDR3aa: CASSRQASPEEAFF
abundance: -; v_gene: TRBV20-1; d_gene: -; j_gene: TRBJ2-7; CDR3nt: TGCAGTGCGGGGGAGCAGTACTTC; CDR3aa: CSAGEQYF
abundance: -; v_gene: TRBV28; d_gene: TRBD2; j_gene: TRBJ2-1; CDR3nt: TGTGCCAGCAGCGATAGCGGGAGATTTGGAAATGAGCAGTTCTTC; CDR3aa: CASSDSGRFGNEQFF
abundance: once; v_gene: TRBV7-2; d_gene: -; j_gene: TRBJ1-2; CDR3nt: TGTGCCAGCAGCCCGACAGAGTATGGCTACACCTTC; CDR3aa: CASSPTEYGYTF
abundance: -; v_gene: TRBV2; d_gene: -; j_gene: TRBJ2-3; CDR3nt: TGTGCCAGCAGGGGACGGACTACTAGCACAGATACGCAGTATTTT; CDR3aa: CASRGRTTSTDTQYF
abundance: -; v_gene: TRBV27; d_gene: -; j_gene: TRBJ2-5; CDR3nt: TGTGCCAGCAGTTTACAATGGGGCGCAGAGACCCAGTACTTC; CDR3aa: CASSLQWGAETQYF
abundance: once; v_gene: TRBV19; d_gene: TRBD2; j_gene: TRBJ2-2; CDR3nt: TGTGCCAGTAGTATAGGTTTGGGACTAGCATGGGCCGGGGAGCTGTTTTTT; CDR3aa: CASSIGLGLAWAGELFF
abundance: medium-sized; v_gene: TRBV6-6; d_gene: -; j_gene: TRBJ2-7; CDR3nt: TGTGCCAGTCTCGACAGGCCCCACGAGCAGTACTTC; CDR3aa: CASLDRPHEQYF
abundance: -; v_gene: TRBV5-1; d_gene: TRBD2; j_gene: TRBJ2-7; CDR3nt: TGCGCCAGCAGCTTATCTGTGACTAGCGGGAGGGAACCCTACGAGCAGTACTTC; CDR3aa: CASSLSVTSGREPYEQYF
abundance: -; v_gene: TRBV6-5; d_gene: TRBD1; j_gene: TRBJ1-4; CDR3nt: TGTGCCAGCAGTTACGCGGCCAGGGGGGGAGAAAAACTGTTTTTT; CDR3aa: CASSYAARGGEKLFF